The subject of this entry is one TCR beta chain. The target antigen is unknown. V lost 0 bases, J lost 5 bases, and 20 bases lay in between. Looked up from germline, CDR1 is WNHNN and CDR2 is SYGVQD (reference sequence). The CDR3 has 18 residues. This record comes from a study of T cell therapy after organ transplantation. Study at large: T cells were expanded two to three weeks with 30 CMV class I/II epitopes. About 20% of the ten patients were classed as nonresponders. Study results and limitations: Pretherapy CD8 clonality inversely correlated with its fold change after therapy. In nonresponders, large pretherapy expansions changed minimally after therapy.

TCRdb keeps only in-frame clones here, not all; method: immunoSEQ multiplex PCR. The table records about 17,000 clones, approximately 85% of them present only once. Time point specified: 20-29 weeks after completion of therapy. The source was CD8+ T cells from blood, collected after autologous CMV-specific T cell therapy. This sequence joins TRBV10-1 and TRBJ1-3; D remains unclear. This clonotype was sampled from a human patient who had received a solid organ transplant and had CMV disease. The graft donor may be the source of some T cells. The CDR3 DNA reads TGCGCCAGCAGTGAGTCGTTATGTCAGGAGCTGTTTAGAAACACCATATATTTT. It codes for CASSESLCQELFRNTIYF.